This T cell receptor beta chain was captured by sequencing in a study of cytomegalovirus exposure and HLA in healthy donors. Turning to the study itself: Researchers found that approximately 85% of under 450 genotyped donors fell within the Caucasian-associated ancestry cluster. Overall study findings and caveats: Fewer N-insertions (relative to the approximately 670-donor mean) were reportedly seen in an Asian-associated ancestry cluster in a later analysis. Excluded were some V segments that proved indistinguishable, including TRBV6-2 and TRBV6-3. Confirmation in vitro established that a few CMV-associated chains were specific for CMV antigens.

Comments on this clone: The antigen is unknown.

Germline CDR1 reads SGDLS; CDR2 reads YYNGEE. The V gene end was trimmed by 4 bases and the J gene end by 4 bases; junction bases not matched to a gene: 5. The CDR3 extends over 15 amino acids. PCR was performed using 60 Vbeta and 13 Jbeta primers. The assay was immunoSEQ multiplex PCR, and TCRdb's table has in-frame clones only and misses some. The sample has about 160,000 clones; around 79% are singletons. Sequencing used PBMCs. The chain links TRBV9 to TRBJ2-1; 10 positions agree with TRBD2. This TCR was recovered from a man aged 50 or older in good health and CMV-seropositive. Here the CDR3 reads CASSYGLADYNEQFF. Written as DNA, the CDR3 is TGTGCCAGCAGCTACGGACTAGCGGATTACAATGAGCAGTTCTTC.